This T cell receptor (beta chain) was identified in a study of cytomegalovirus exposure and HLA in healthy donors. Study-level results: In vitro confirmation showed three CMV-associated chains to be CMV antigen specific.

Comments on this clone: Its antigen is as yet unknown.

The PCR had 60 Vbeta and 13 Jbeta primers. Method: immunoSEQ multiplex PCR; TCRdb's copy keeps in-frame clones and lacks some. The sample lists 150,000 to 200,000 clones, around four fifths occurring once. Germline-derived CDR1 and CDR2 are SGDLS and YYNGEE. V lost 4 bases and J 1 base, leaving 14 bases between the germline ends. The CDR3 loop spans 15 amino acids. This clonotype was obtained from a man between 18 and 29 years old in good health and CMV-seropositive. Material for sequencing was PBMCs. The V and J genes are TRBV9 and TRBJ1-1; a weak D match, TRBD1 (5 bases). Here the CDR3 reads CASSREGLGNTEAFF. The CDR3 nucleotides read TGTGCCAGCAGCCGGGAGGGGCTCGGGAACACTGAAGCTTTCTTT.